The 5 T cell receptor beta chains presented below share a single source sample, sequenced in a study of spatial heterogeneity in lung cancer. Study-level points and caveats: Mutation tallies in tumors tracked expanded intratumoral alpha and beta TCR counts.

TCRdb processed the 5' RACE reads anew with MiXCR; each CDR3 protein has one entry. The sample lists about 3,600 distinct CDR3 sequences; 15% were seen once. No antigen has been assigned to these receptors. Time point reported: sample taken at primary tumor resection. Sequenced here: lung tumor tissue, sampled at surgery. These receptors came from a female donor with early-stage non-small cell lung cancer.

This clonotype was counted many times. The library was prepared for alpha chains; this beta chain is a stray read, so its frequency means little. The V gene is TRBV6-5, the J gene TRBJ1-6; unclear D gene. The germline V and J ends were trimmed by 0 bases and 7 bases, with 7 bases remaining between them. Germline CDR1 and CDR2: MNHEY and SVGAGI. The CDR3 is 14 amino acids. The chain's CDR3 is CASSYSSRNSPLHF. The CDR3 DNA is TGTGCCAGCAGTTACTCGTCGAGAAATTCACCCCTCCACTTT.

This clonotype was counted many times. This beta chain slipped into a library made for alpha chains as a stray read, so its size is not meaningful. CDR3 in DNA: TGTGCCAGCAGCTTAGGGGGCGCTGGGGAGACCCAGTACTTC. Translating it yields CASSLGGAGETQYF. This chain uses TRBV7-2 with TRBJ2-5; D might be TRBD1 (5 bases). The CDR3 length is 14 residues. Germline CDR1 is SGHTA and CDR2 is FQGNSA. V was trimmed by 1 base and J by 5 bases, leaving 11 bases between them.

This clonotype qualifies as medium-sized (0.01 to 0.1%). As an off-target read in a library built for alpha chains, this beta chain has a frequency of little significance. CDR3 sequence (DNA): TGTGCCACCAGCAGAGCCCGGTCCCAAGAGACCCAGTACTTC. Residues: CATSRARSQETQYF. The V call is TRBV15, the J call TRBJ2-5; no reliable D call. This CDR3 is 14 amino acids long. Germline CDR1 is LNHNV and CDR2 is YYDKDF (reference sequence). Trimming stripped 1 base from V and 1 base from J, with 7 bases between.

Relative to its sample, this clonotype is medium-sized. With the library built for alpha chains, this beta chain is off target and its frequency is not meaningful. This chain uses TRBV18 with TRBJ1-3; D call uncertain. This CDR3 spans 17 amino acids. Deletions cut 5 bases from V and 4 bases from J, with 21 bases between. CDR1 is KGHSH, CDR2 LQKENI, per germline. CDR3 sequence reads: CASSDTSGQVLGNTIYF. The DNA for the CDR3 is TGTGCCAGCTCAGACACTTCGGGTCAGGTCCTAGGAAACACCATATATTTT. Full variable domain (remainder filled in from reference TRBV18 and TRBJ1-3): NAGVMQNPRHLVRRRGQEARLRCSPMKGHSHVYWYRQLPEEGLKFMVYLQKENIIDESGMPKERFSAEFPKEGPSILRIQQVVRGDSAAYFCASSDTSGQVLGNTIYFGEGSWLTVV.

By sample share, this clonotype is medium-sized. Since the library was made to target alpha chains, this beta chain is a stray read and its abundance is not meaningful. This chain joins TRBV10-1 and TRBJ2-7, with D unresolved. Germline loops: CDR1 WNHNN, CDR2 SYGVQD (reference sequence). The CDR3 runs 11 residues. Trimming stripped 4 bases from V and 3 bases from J, with 4 bases between. DNA of the CDR3: TGCGCCAGCAGTGCGGGCTACGAGCAGTACTTC. It translates to CASSAGYEQYF.